This TCR beta chain came from a study of regulatory T cells in long-lasting Graves disease. This clonotype was recorded many times. The antigen is unknown. As for time point: newly diagnosed GD, antithyroid drugs for less than 3 months. PBMC-derived RNA was used for the TCR library. Researchers made TCR beta libraries by using iRepertoire HTBI primers and running Arm-PCR on CDR3 regions. TCRdb recomputed calls from the multiplex PCR reads with MiXCR, one row per CDR3 protein. The profile shows hundreds of thousands of distinct CDR3 sequences, around 16% of them singletons. The CDR3 totals 14 residues. V shed 5 bases and J shed 4 bases, with 14 bases lying between them. Study outcomes and limitations: Owing to a sample size that was small, accuracy may have been reduced. Favoring TRBV28, TRBJ1-2 and TRBJ2-5 was a feature seen in persistent disease.

These records were also assigned to another study, of T cells in Graves' hyperthyroidism and ophthalmopathy.

The chain links TRBV12-3 or TRBV12-4 to TRBJ1-2; D is unclear. This TCR derives from a woman between 35 and 50 years old with Graves disease. The sequencing here drew on peripheral blood mononuclear cells (PBMCs), taken at new diagnosis, from a patient treated with antithyroid drugs. CDR3: CASSTLGRGYGYTF. DNA of the CDR3: TGTGCCAGCAGTACATTAGGACGCGGCTATGGCTACACCTTC.